The sequence of this T cell receptor beta chain was determined in a study of cytomegalovirus exposure and HLA in healthy donors. Donors sampled were nominally healthy, though unrecorded immune exposures were likely. The CDR3 is 15 residues long. Trimming removed 0 bases at V and 0 bases at J, with 6 bases between. Germline V CDR1 and CDR2: LNHDA, SQIVND (reference sequence). PCR employed 60 Vbeta and 13 Jbeta primers. TCRdb's table, derived via immunoSEQ multiplex PCR, lists solely in-frame clones and lacks some. The sample data list about 170,000 clones. As to this clone: As yet, its antigen is unknown.

Study-wide points: In a later analysis, TCR beta V- and J-gene trimming was associated with a missense DCLRE1C variant. The number of N-insertions in an Asian-associated ancestry cluster was reportedly below the roughly 670-donor mean in a later analysis. Productive status was seen about 90% or about 30% of the time for most TCR beta V segments in an earlier analysis.

The sequencing input was PBMCs. The origin of this receptor is a woman in her late teens or twenties in good health and CMV-seropositive. This chain joins TRBV19 and TRBJ1-3; no firm D call. Here the CDR3 reads CASSIDRSSGNTIYF. The CDR3 DNA reads TGTGCCAGTAGTATAGACAGAAGCTCTGGAAACACCATATATTTT.